What follows are 6 T cell receptor beta chains derived from one specimen sequenced in a study of blood T cells in healthy people across ages. It was with a sample-barcoded 5' primer and a J-beta primer mix that a second PCR of roughly 7 to 12 cycles was run. From the 5' RACE reads, TCRdb called clonotypes with MiXCR, one entry per CDR3 protein. The sample consists of around 1.5 million distinct CDR3 sequences, about 32% of them appearing once. The sequenced material came from blood. The source is a woman in her 30s in good health.

A remark on this clonotype: A junction end diverges from the germline sequence, so it may reflect a read error. The V and J genes are TRBV11-1 and TRBJ2-1; the match to TRBD2 covers 9 bases. This CDR3 comprises 17 residues. Germline V lookup: CDR1 SGHAT, CDR2 FQDESV (reference sequence). This CDR3 is CAGSLALIAGAYNEQFF. CDR3 bases: TGTGCCGGCAGCCTCGCTTTAATAGCGGGGGCCTACAATGAGCAGTTCTTC.

J is TRBJ2-7 and V is TRBV27, with TRBD2 matching over 8 bases. From germline, CDR1 is MNHEY and CDR2 SMNVEV (reference sequence). The J segment lost 4 bases and the V segment lost 8 bases, leaving 10 bases of the junction unmatched. The CDR3 consists of 14 residues. CDR3 sequence: CASAQRGGSYEQYF. DNA of the CDR3: TGTGCCAGCGCCCAACGGGGGGGGTCTTACGAGCAGTACTTC.

This chain joins TRBV7-8 and TRBJ1-2; TRBD1 matches at 10 bases. Germline CDR1 and CDR2: SGHVS and FQNEAQ. This CDR3 contains 15 residues. J was trimmed by 7 bases and V by 2 bases; bases with no gene match: 7. The CDR3 loop reads CASSLTPGTGVGYTF. In nucleotides, the CDR3 is TGTGCCAGCAGCTTAACACCCGGGACAGGGGTTGGCTACACCTTC.

At least ten counts were recorded for this clonotype. The genes are TRBV21-1 and TRBJ2-5; no check of the table's D call, TRBD2, against the DNA was made. TRBV21-1 is a documented pseudogene. CDR3 size: 13 residues. CDR3 sequence (DNA): TGTGCCAGCAGTCTAGCGGGGCCAGAGACCCAGTACTTC. It encodes CASSLAGPETQYF.

This chain joins TRBV20-1 and TRBJ2-7, with D possibly matching TRBD2 (6 bases). The CDR3 runs 12 residues. The V gene's germline CDR1 is DFQATT and CDR2 SNEGSKA (reference sequence). The V and J ends lost 3 bases and 5 bases respectively, with 11 bases between them. CDR3: CSASLSGDEQYF. The CDR3 DNA sequence: TGCAGTGCTAGCTTATCGGGGGACGAGCAGTACTTC.

This rearrangement joins TRBV6-6 to TRBJ2-7, with D unresolved. Trimming took off 1 base at V and 2 bases at J, with 18 bases between the two ends. The germline gives CDR1 MNHNY, CDR2 SVGAGI (reference sequence). This CDR3 comprises 17 residues. The CDR3 region is CASSYFAGEPSTYEQYF. The CDR3 DNA reads as TGTGCCAGCAGTTACTTCGCTGGCGAGCCATCCACCTACGAGCAGTACTTC.